Each of the 26 T cell receptor beta chains below was sequenced from the same sample in a study of human T cells and chemical hapten exposure. Time point in this sample: pre-sensitization, week 0. The treatment here: therapeutic diphenylcyclopropenone sensitization with weekly scalp DPC. TCRdb re-analysed the RACE reads in MiXCR, keeping a single row per CDR3 protein. The sample yields some 300,000 distinct CDR3 sequences, about 5% seen once. The sequenced sample was whole blood, obtained in connection with sensitization to the hapten diphenylcyclopropenone (DPC). The receptors stem from a young woman with alopecia areata. Some clones in this sample may be carry-over from other donors' samples.

V is TRBV6-1 and J is TRBJ1-2; D gene uncertain. Per germline, CDR1 MNHNS and CDR2 SASEGT. The germline V and J ends were trimmed by 2 bases and 6 bases, with 7 bases remaining between them. The CDR3 length is 12 residues. CDR3 residues: CASSEMQNGYTF. CDR3 sequence (DNA): TGTGCCAGCAGTGAAATGCAGAATGGCTACACCTTC.

The chain recombines TRBV27 with TRBJ2-4; D unclear. There are 16 residues in the CDR3. CDR1 and CDR2 from the germline V gene are MNHEY and SMNVEV (reference sequence). V lost 0 bases and J lost 0, with 9 bases in between. CDR3 in DNA: TGTGCCAGCAGTTTATCAGTACTACTAGCCAAAAACATTCAGTACTTC. Its translation: CASSLSVLLAKNIQYF.

V and J are TRBV27 and TRBJ1-6, with TRBD1 matching over 8 bases. The germline V gene has CDR1 MNHEY and CDR2 SMNVEV (reference sequence). Unmatched junction bases numbered 12, after V lost 4 bases and J lost 7 bases. CDR3 length: 17 amino acids. The CDR3 here is CASSSTMPGQANSPLHF. Here the CDR3 DNA reads TGTGCCAGCAGTTCTACGATGCCGGGACAGGCGAATTCACCCCTCCACTTT.

The chain joins TRBV25-1 to TRBJ1-5; TRBD1 aligns across 9 bases. In germline, CDR1 is MGHDK, CDR2 SYGVNS. The CDR3 loop spans 15 amino acids. The ends lost 4 bases at V and 7 bases at J; junction bases unmatched: 8. The CDR3 sequence: CASSAGTGQRQPQHF. CDR3 in DNA: TGTGCCAGCAGTGCCGGGACAGGGCAGAGGCAGCCCCAGCATTTT.

This clonotype was recorded at least ten times. The chain has TRBV27 and TRBJ1-1, with 10 positions matching TRBD1. There are 13 residues in the CDR3. CDR1 is MNHEY and CDR2 is SMNVEV in the germline V gene (reference sequence). J was trimmed by 3 bases and V by 8 bases; bases with no gene match: 3. The CDR3 reads CASRTGGDTEAFF. The CDR3 DNA is TGTGCCAGCCGGACAGGGGGAGACACTGAAGCTTTCTTT.

The gene calls are TRBV6-2 or TRBV6-3 and TRBJ1-6; tentatively, D is TRBD1 (6 bases). The CDR3 spans 16 residues. Trimming took 4 bases from V and 7 from J, leaving 17 bases between them. Germline V gene sequence: CDR1 MNHEY, CDR2 SVGEGT. The CDR3 sequence is CASSFYYGTSNSPLHF. The CDR3 DNA reads TGTGCCAGCAGTTTCTACTACGGGACATCCAATTCACCCCTCCACTTT.

The J gene is TRBJ2-7, the V gene TRBV6-1, with 8 bases matching TRBD2. The CDR3 spans 13 residues. The germline CDR1 and CDR2 sequences are MNHNS and SASEGT. Trimming cost V 4 bases and J 2 bases; bases outside gene matches: 1. The CDR3 reads CASSVGLAYEQYF. CDR3 in DNA: TGTGCCAGCAGTGTGGGACTAGCCTACGAGCAGTACTTC.

This chain joins TRBV4-3 and TRBJ1-5; 7 bases fit TRBD1. The V segment lost 1 base and the J segment 7 bases; nucleotides outside the gene matches: 7. Germline CDR1 is LGHNA and CDR2 is YSLEER. The CDR3 has 15 amino acids. The CDR3 loop is CASSQGTEGGQPQHF. The CDR3 region has the DNA TGCGCCAGCAGCCAAGGGACCGAAGGGGGCCAGCCCCAGCATTTT.

V is TRBV5-1 and J is TRBJ2-2; D may match TRBD1 or TRBD2 (7 bases each). The CDR3 loop spans 16 amino acids. The germline V gene has CDR1 SGHRS and CDR2 YFSETQ. V was clipped by 4 bases and J by 5 bases, with 18 bases between them. In nucleotides, the CDR3 is TGCGCCAGCAGCCTGGACCCCAGGGGGGGGACCGGGGAGCTGTTTTTT. It encodes CASSLDPRGGTGELFF.

The table lists this clonotype with a few counts. The chain combines TRBV7-2 with TRBJ1-5, with TRBD1 matching over 7 bases. The length of the CDR3 is 15 residues. Germline trimming cut 5 bases from V and 6 bases from J; bases unmatched to any gene: 10. Germline CDR1 is SGHTA and CDR2 is FQGNSA. CDR3 DNA sequence: TGTGCCAGCAGCCTAATCACAGGGGAGGGTCAGCCCCAGCATTTT. Encoded protein: CASSLITGEGQPQHF. The whole variable domain, remainder taken from reference TRBV7-2 and TRBJ1-5, is GAGVSQSPSNKVTEKGKDVELRCDPISGHTALYWYRQSLGQGLEFLIYFQGNSAPDKSGLPSDRFSAERTGGSVSTLTIQRTQQEDSAVYLCASSLITGEGQPQHFGDGTRLSIL.

The CDR3 sequence is CASSVEEDQNIQYF. The CDR3 DNA sequence: TGTGCCAGCAGCGTAGAAGAGGATCAAAACATTCAGTACTTC. The chain links TRBV9 to TRBJ2-4; D ambiguous. This CDR3 has 14 amino acids. Trimming cost V 0 bases and J 5 bases, with 9 bases left between them. Germline CDR1 SGDLS, CDR2 YYNGEE.

The V call is TRBV25-1, the J call TRBJ1-6; weak D call: TRBD1 (6 bases). The CDR3 length is 15 residues. V was trimmed by 3 bases and J by 6 bases, leaving 12 bases between them. Germline V gene sequence: CDR1 MGHDK, CDR2 SYGVNS. The CDR3 sequence is CASSDGGRTNSPLHF. In DNA, the CDR3 is TGTGCCAGCAGTGATGGGGGCCGAACTAATTCACCCCTCCACTTT.

This clonotype showed up just a few times. The chain recombines TRBV6-2 or TRBV6-3 with TRBJ2-2; D gene unclear. The V and J ends lost 4 bases and 0 bases respectively, with 9 bases between them. Germline V lookup: CDR1 MNHEY, CDR2 SVGEGT. This CDR3 is 15 amino acids long. The CDR3 is CASSLDNANTGELFF. CDR3 sequence (DNA): TGTGCCAGCAGTTTAGACAACGCGAACACCGGGGAGCTGTTTTTT.

This clonotype was recorded a few times. This sequence joins TRBV3-1 and TRBJ1-2, with D possibly matching TRBD1 (6 bases). Trimming left V 0 bases short and J 8 bases short, with 13 bases between. This CDR3 is 14 amino acids long. Germline values: CDR1 LGHDT, CDR2 YNNKEL (reference sequence). Here the CDR3 DNA reads TGTGCCAGCAGCCAAGAAGAAAGGGGACAAGGCTACACCTTC. Its translation is CASSQEERGQGYTF. Full variable domain (outside the CDR3, taken from reference TRBV3-1 and TRBJ1-2): DTAVSQTPKYLVTQMGNDKSIKCEQNLGHDTMYWYKQDSKKFLKIMFSYNNKELIINETVPNRFSPKSPDKAHLNLHINSLELGDSAVYFCASSQEERGQGYTFGSGTRLTVV.

The J gene is TRBJ2-2, the V gene TRBV6-5; no firm D call. This CDR3 region has 14 residues. Trimming cost V 8 bases and J 1 base, with 11 bases left between them. From germline, CDR1 is MNHEY and CDR2 SVGAGI. CDR3 sequence (DNA): TGTGCCAGCCGACCGGACCGGAACACCGGGGAGCTGTTTTTT. Protein sequence: CASRPDRNTGELFF.

The table lists this clonotype with many counts. The V and J genes are TRBV4-3 and TRBJ2-7; tentative D call: TRBD1 (5 bases). Trimming pared 1 base from V and 5 bases from J, leaving 9 bases between. The germline V gene encodes CDR1 LGHNA and CDR2 YSLEER. CDR3 size: 13 residues. CDR3 DNA sequence: TGCGCCAGCAGCCAAGGGTTCAGGGACGAGCAGTACTTC. This encodes CASSQGFRDEQYF.

This clonotype was seen repeatedly, ten times or more. The chain carries TRBV4-2 and TRBJ1-4; no clear D. The CDR3 consists of 16 residues. Germline lookup yields CDR1 LGHNA and CDR2 YNFKEQ. With 3 bases removed from V and 5 bases from J, the gap between germline ends came to 16 bases. Here the CDR3 reads CASSHEWPRNNEKLFF. CDR3 bases: TGTGCCAGCAGCCACGAATGGCCCCGAAACAATGAAAAACTGTTTTTT.

This clonotype was seen ten or more times. CDR3 bases: TGTGCCAGCAGCTTAGGAGTCGCCGCTAACTATGGCTACACCTTC. It specifies CASSLGVAANYGYTF. This chain joins TRBV7-9 and TRBJ1-2; D remains unclear. CDR1 and CDR2 from the germline V gene are SEHNR and FQNEAQ (reference sequence). The CDR3 totals 15 residues. V was trimmed by 1 base and J by 0 bases, leaving 9 bases between them.

There are many counts of this clonotype. The chain uses TRBV6-2 or TRBV6-3 and TRBJ1-5; D ambiguous. Germline V gene sequence: CDR1 MNHEY, CDR2 SVGEGT. V lost 5 bases and J lost 5, with 13 bases in between. There are 14 residues in the CDR3. The CDR3 DNA follows: TGTGCCAGCAGTCTCGGCTATCAAGATCAGCCCCAGCATTTT. Translating gives CASSLGYQDQPQHF.

In its sample, this clonotype was seen a few times. The chain employs TRBV20-1 and TRBJ2-7; the match to TRBD1 covers 7 bases. CDR3 length: 13 residues. V was clipped by 3 bases and J by 2 bases; unmatched bases: 4. Per germline, CDR1 DFQATT and CDR2 SNEGSKA (reference sequence). The CDR3 loop is CSASRQGAYEQYF. For the CDR3, the DNA is TGCAGTGCTAGTCGGCAGGGGGCCTACGAGCAGTACTTC.

This clonotype appeared many times. This sequence joins TRBV15 and TRBJ1-1; the D is unclear. This CDR3 has 15 amino acids. The germline gives CDR1 LNHNV, CDR2 YYDKDF (reference sequence). Trimming removed 0 bases at V and 4 bases at J, with 12 bases between. The CDR3 DNA reads TGTGCCACCAGCAGAGATATGGGTGGCGGCACTGAAGCTTTCTTT. Translating gives CATSRDMGGGTEAFF.

This clonotype turned up a few times. The chain uses TRBV9 and TRBJ1-2; D call uncertain. Trimming took 9 bases from V and 8 from J, leaving 17 bases between them. CDR3 size: 12 residues. CDR1 is SGDLS and CDR2 is YYNGEE in the germline V gene. This CDR3 is CATQSVAGGYTF. CDR3 bases: TGTGCCACCCAATCAGTTGCGGGCGGCTACACCTTC.

The chain couples TRBV7-2 to TRBJ2-3, with 10 bases lining up with TRBD1. Unmatched junction bases numbered 3, after V lost 7 bases and J lost 5 bases. This CDR3 spans 13 amino acids. In germline, CDR1 is SGHTA, CDR2 FQGNSA. The CDR3 bases are TGTGCCAGCACCGGACAGGGGGGAGATACGCAGTATTTT. It encodes CASTGQGGDTQYF.

This clonotype was counted only a few times. The V call is TRBV2, the J call TRBJ1-6, with 7 bases lining up with TRBD1. The CDR3 consists of 17 residues. CDR1 SNHLY and CDR2 FYNNEI come from the germline V gene. The V gene end was trimmed by 6 bases and the J gene end by 0 bases; junction bases not matched to a gene: 8. CDR3 DNA: TGTGCCAGCAGGAATCCGGGACAGAGCTCCTATAATTCACCCCTCCACTTT. Its protein product is CASRNPGQSSYNSPLHF.

This clonotype appeared a few times. The V call is TRBV6-5, the J call TRBJ2-1; 8 nucleotides agree with TRBD1. The CDR3 is 15 amino acids. Trimming cost V 4 bases and J 4 bases; bases outside gene matches: 6. CDR1 MNHEY and CDR2 SVGAGI come from the germline V gene. As DNA, the CDR3 is TGTGCCAGCAGTTCCTCTGGGACAGGTTACAATGAGCAGTTCTTC. It is translated as CASSSSGTGYNEQFF.

The sample holds many counts of this clonotype. This chain connects TRBV5-5 to TRBJ1-5, with D possibly matching TRBD1 (6 bases). This CDR3 comprises 18 residues. V was cut by 4 bases and J by 1 base, with 21 bases left in between. CDR1 and CDR2 from the germline V gene are SGHKS and YYEKEE (reference sequence). The CDR3 is CASSPINRVGGSNQPQHF. For the CDR3, the DNA is TGTGCCAGCAGCCCCATCAACAGGGTAGGGGGGAGCAATCAGCCCCAGCATTTT.